These T cell receptor beta chains were read from a single sample in a study of T cell responses to AZD1222 COVID-19 vaccine. The method was immunoSEQ multiplex PCR; TCRdb's version includes in-frame clones alone and lacks a portion of them. The sample includes 150,000 to 200,000 clones, about nine tenths of them seen just once. The sequencing used peripheral blood, collected on day 0 of AZD1222 vaccination. These receptors all stem from an adult in good health. CDR3s include the opening cysteine and the closing phenylalanine or tryptophan. A D gene is named only where the DNA matches it firmly. Only some rows state a clone size, as once, few, many or a class for expanded clones.

clone_size d_call j_call v_call cdr3_aa cdr3_nt
. . TRBJ2-1 TRBV5-1 CASSFSHLGAEQFF TGCGCCAGCAGCTTCTCCCACCTAGGAGCGGAGCAGTTCTTC
. . TRBJ1-5 TRBV5-5 CASSPGDGPWEPQHF TGTGCCAGCAGCCCCGGGGACGGTCCGTGGGAGCCCCAGCATTTT
. TRBD1 TRBJ2-4 TRBV4-3 CASSQRGQGLDIQYF TGCGCCAGCAGCCAAAGAGGACAGGGATTGGACATTCAGTACTTC
. . TRBJ1-2 TRBV19 CASSLEETPPYGYTF TGTGCCAGTAGTCTAGAAGAGACACCACCGTATGGCTACACCTTC
. . TRBJ1-2 TRBV28 CASSVGLYGYTF TGTGCCAGCAGTGTCGGATTGTATGGCTACACCTTC
. TRBD2 TRBJ2-3 TRBV2 CASRRGEGSTDTQYF TGTGCCAGCAGAAGAGGGGAGGGTAGCACAGATACGCAGTATTTT
. TRBD2 TRBJ2-7 TRBV6-1 CASSEGTSGGYEQYF TGTGCCAGCAGTGAGGGGACTAGCGGGGGCTACGAGCAGTACTTC
. . TRBJ1-2 TRBV5-3 CARSLGTNYGYTF TGTGCCAGAAGCTTAGGGACCAACTATGGCTACACCTTC
few . TRBJ1-4 TRBV11-2 CASSLRQYEKLFF TGTGCCAGCAGCTTACGGCAGTATGAAAAACTGTTTTTT
. . TRBJ1-1 TRBV7-9 CASSRTGEAFF TGTGCCAGCAGCAGGACGGGAGAAGCTTTCTTT
. . TRBJ1-2 TRBV16 CASSQSRGSNYGYTF TGTGCCAGCAGCCAATCTAGGGGATCTAACTATGGCTACACCTTC
. . TRBJ1-1 TRBV13 CASRLTAGTEAFF TGTGCCAGCAGACTGACAGCGGGCACTGAAGCTTTCTTT
. TRBD1 TRBJ1-6 TRBV11-2 CASSLTTGPVSSYNSPLHF TGTGCCAGCAGCTTGACGACAGGGCCTGTTAGCTCCTATAATTCACCCCTCCACTTT
. . TRBJ2-7 TRBV14 CASSLTIREQYF TGTGCCAGCAGCCTTACAATCCGCGAGCAGTACTTC
. . TRBJ2-2 TRBV9 CASSVVAYTGELFF TGTGCCAGCAGCGTCGTGGCTTACACCGGGGAGCTGTTTTTT
. . TRBJ1-1 TRBV5-6 CASSTWTVNTEAFF TGTGCCAGCAGCACCTGGACAGTGAACACTGAAGCTTTCTTT
. . TRBJ2-5 TRBV15 CATSRDFAGAVGIETQYF TGTGCCACCAGCAGAGATTTCGCAGGGGCCGTGGGCATAGAGACCCAGTACTTC
. TRBD1 TRBJ2-4 TRBV7-2 CASSPAPTGQNIQYF TGTGCCAGCAGCCCCGCCCCTACGGGACAGAACATTCAGTACTTC
. . TRBJ1-2 TRBV3-1/TRBV3-2 CASSHRSGAAYGYTF TGTGCCAGCAGCCACCGATCGGGGGCGGCCTATGGCTACACCTTC
. . TRBJ1-2 TRBV16 CASSLPFGGGGYTF TGTGCCAGCAGCCTCCCTTTTGGCGGGGGTGGCTACACCTTC
. . TRBJ2-1 TRBV28 CASRTLPLARAGSYNEQFF TGTGCCAGCAGAACGTTACCCCTCGCCAGGGCGGGCTCCTACAATGAGCAGTTCTTC
. TRBD1 TRBJ1-4 TRBV19 CASSIGGTANEKLFF TGTGCCAGTAGTATTGGCGGGACAGCTAATGAAAAACTGTTTTTT
. TRBD1 TRBJ1-2 TRBV30 CAWSRGSNYGYTF TGTGCCTGGAGCAGGGGGTCTAACTATGGCTACACCTTC
. TRBD1 TRBJ2-2 TRBV10-3 CASGTGTGELFF TGTGCCTCAGGGACAGGGACCGGGGAGCTGTTTTTT
once TRBD1 TRBJ2-2 TRBV28 CASLRDREVEVNTGELFF TGTGCCAGCCTCCGGGACAGGGAAGTGGAAGTCAACACCGGGGAGCTGTTTTTT
. TRBD2 TRBJ2-5 TRBV7-9 CASSPVAGKETQYF TGTGCCAGCAGCCCCGTAGCGGGGAAAGAGACCCAGTACTTC
. . TRBJ1-5 TRBV5-8 CASSLESRSNQPQHF TGTGCCAGCAGCTTGGAATCCCGGAGCAATCAGCCCCAGCATTTT
. . TRBJ1-5 TRBV10-3 CAISGGGRDTDQPQHF TGTGCCATCAGTGGGGGAGGAAGGGATACTGATCAGCCCCAGCATTTT
. . TRBJ1-5 TRBV2 CASTAGLGAGLGSNSNQPQHF TGTGCCAGCACCGCCGGCTTGGGAGCCGGACTTGGATCTAATAGCAATCAGCCCCAGCATTTT
. . TRBJ2-3 TRBV28 CASSLGGSRDTQYF TGTGCCAGCAGTTTAGGGGGGAGCAGGGATACGCAGTATTTT
. TRBD1 TRBJ1-6 TRBV6-5 CASRRTGGHSPLHF TGTGCCAGCAGGAGAACAGGGGGTCATTCACCCCTCCACTTT
. . TRBJ2-5 TRBV18 CASSPATGGQETQYF TGTGCCAGCTCCCCCGCAACTGGGGGCCAAGAGACCCAGTACTTC
. . TRBJ2-7 TRBV7-9 CASTAGPSHEQYF TGTGCCAGCACCGCGGGGCCCTCCCACGAGCAGTACTTC
once TRBD1 TRBJ1-2 TRBV6-2/TRBV6-3 CASSDPGQGNYGYTF TGTGCCAGCAGTGATCCGGGACAGGGAAACTATGGCTACACCTTC
. . TRBJ1-1 TRBV20-1 CSARRNTEAFF TGCAGTGCTAGAAGAAACACTGAAGCTTTCTTT
. TRBD2 TRBJ2-3 TRBV28 CASSLRLAGSTDTQYF TGTGCCAGCAGCCTAAGGCTAGCGGGAAGCACAGATACGCAGTATTTT
. . TRBJ2-2 TRBV5-4 CASARGGAGTGELFF TGTGCCAGCGCCCGTGGGGGGGCGGGCACCGGGGAGCTGTTTTTT
. . TRBJ2-7 TRBV3-1/TRBV3-2 CASSLQPGGVGEQYF TGTGCCAGCAGCCTCCAACCAGGAGGGGTAGGGGAGCAGTACTTC
. . TRBJ2-5 TRBV7-9 CASSGPGRETQYF TGTGCCAGTTCAGGGCCCGGGCGGGAGACCCAGTACTTC
. . TRBJ2-6 TRBV2 CASSLSGANVLTF TGTGCCAGCTCACTCTCTGGGGCCAACGTCCTGACTTTC
. . TRBJ1-1 TRBV19 CASSFMNTEAFF TGTGCCAGTAGTTTCATGAACACTGAAGCTTTCTTT
. TRBD1 TRBJ2-2 TRBV6-4 CASSGQGVTGELFF TGTGCCAGCAGTGGACAGGGGGTCACCGGGGAGCTGTTTTTT
. TRBD2 TRBJ2-1 TRBV19 CASSMSSGGSRAIDEQFF TGTGCCAGTAGTATGTCTAGCGGGGGGTCCCGGGCCATCGATGAGCAGTTCTTC
. . TRBJ2-5 TRBV24-1 CATSDPGSPEGETQYF TGTGCCACCAGTGATCCCGGGTCCCCGGAGGGCGAGACCCAGTACTTC
. TRBD1 TRBJ1-5 TRBV28 CASTARGGTGNQPQHF TGTGCCAGCACCGCTAGGGGGGGGACAGGTAATCAGCCCCAGCATTTT
. . TRBJ1-5 TRBV27 CASSLAGLGNQPQHF TGTGCCAGCAGTTTGGCAGGGTTAGGGAATCAGCCCCAGCATTTT
. . TRBJ1-5 TRBV30 CAWSVRGAQPQHF TGTGCCTGGAGTGTACGGGGGGCTCAGCCCCAGCATTTT
. . TRBJ1-2 TRBV30 CAGEGYGYTF TGTGCCGGAGAGGGCTATGGCTACACCTTC